The 13 T cell receptor beta chains presented below share a single source sample, sequenced in a study of OX40 agonist ivuxolimab in advanced cancers. Data came from immunoSEQ multiplex PCR; TCRdb stores just in-frame clones and leaves some out. Counted here are about 35,000 clones, roughly four fifths occurring once; the ten biggest clones make up about a quarter. Specimen: CD4+ or CD8+ T cells sorted from blood, collected in a trial of the OX40 agonist ivuxolimab. The receptor set was obtained from an adult with an advanced solid tumor such as melanoma, head and neck, liver or kidney cancer.

The chain carries TRBV28 and TRBJ1-2; D is perhaps TRBD1 (6 bases). Trimming pared 2 bases from V and 8 bases from J, leaving 12 bases between. The germline CDR1 and CDR2 sequences are MDHEN and SYDVKM. The CDR3 covers 13 residues. CDR3: CASSLQGMTGYTF. The CDR3 DNA sequence: TGTGCCAGCAGTTTACAGGGGATGACGGGCTACACCTTC.

The chain has TRBV27 and TRBJ2-7, with 7 bases identical to TRBD2. CDR1 is MNHEY and CDR2 is SMNVEV in the germline V gene (reference sequence). V trimming: 6 bases; J trimming: 3 bases; junction bases outside the gene matches: 8. This CDR3 has 14 amino acids. CDR3 in DNA: TGTGCCAGCAGCCTGAGCGGGGATATCTACGAGCAGTACTTC. Amino acid sequence: CASSLSGDIYEQYF.

This clone occurred once. The chain employs TRBV5-4 and TRBJ2-7; the D call may be TRBD1 or TRBD2 (5 bases each). This CDR3 has 14 amino acids. V lost 1 base to trimming and J lost 6 bases, with 14 bases between them. Germline V gene sequence: CDR1 SGHNT, CDR2 YYREEE (reference sequence). The CDR3 coding sequence is TGTGCCAGCAGCTTGAGTCGGGGCCTCGGCGAGCAGTACTTC. It translates to CASSLSRGLGEQYF.

The chain uses TRBV4-2 and TRBJ2-5; TRBD2 is a possible D gene (7 bases). The V end was cut by 0 bases, the J end by 4 bases, with 21 bases between. Germline CDR1 LGHNA, CDR2 YNFKEQ. This CDR3 spans 18 amino acids. The CDR3 bases are TGTGCCAGCAGCCAAGATACGGGGGGACGGGGGGCCGTAGAGACCCAGTACTTC. Translating it yields CASSQDTGGRGAVETQYF.

The chain recombines TRBV28 with TRBJ2-2; D is possibly TRBD1 (5 bases). Germline V lookup: CDR1 MDHEN, CDR2 SYDVKM. V was trimmed by 7 bases and J by 1 base, leaving 10 bases between them. The CDR3 covers 14 residues. CDR3 in DNA: TGTGCCAGCATGGGGCTCGGGAACACCGGGGAGCTGTTTTTT. This codes for CASMGLGNTGELFF.

V is TRBV6-5 and J is TRBJ2-3; tentatively, D is TRBD1 (6 bases). The CDR3 extends over 15 amino acids. V lost 0 bases, J lost 2 bases, and 9 bases lay in between. The V gene's germline CDR1 is MNHEY and CDR2 SVGAGI. The CDR3 bases are TGTGCCAGCAGTTACTCGGCAGGGGACACAGATACGCAGTATTTT. It yields the protein CASSYSAGDTDTQYF.

Notes on this clone: At the DNA level, this CDR3 is encoded by other sequences in the same sample as well. The chain carries TRBV27 and TRBJ2-1, with 13 bases aligning to TRBD2. V trimming: 6 bases; J trimming: 4 bases; junction bases outside the gene matches: 0. The germline V gene has CDR1 MNHEY and CDR2 SMNVEV (reference sequence). The CDR3 sequence is 14 residues long. CDR3 residues: CASRGLAGYNEQFF. CDR3 DNA: TGTGCCAGCAGGGGACTAGCGGGATACAATGAGCAGTTCTTC.

The chain combines TRBV30 with TRBJ1-1, with 9 nucleotides matching TRBD1. V shed 2 bases, J shed 5 bases, and the junction held 3 bases outside the gene matches. The CDR3 covers 13 residues. Per the germline V gene, CDR1 is GTSNPN and CDR2 is SVGIG (reference sequence). As DNA, the CDR3 is TGTGCCTGGAGTTGGGGACAGGGAACTGAAGCTTTCTTT. Protein: CAWSWGQGTEAFF.

CDR3 nucleotides: TGTGCCAGCAGCTTAGGTGTAGGGTGGGGGATCATGAACACTGAAGCTTTCTTT. This codes for CASSLGVGWGIMNTEAFF. The genes are TRBV7-9 and TRBJ1-1; D perhaps matches TRBD1 (5 bases). Per the germline V gene, CDR1 is SEHNR and CDR2 is FQNEAQ (reference sequence). The CDR3 runs 18 residues. V lost 1 base and J 0 bases, leaving 18 bases between the germline ends.

The J gene is TRBJ1-2, the V gene TRBV4-3; 11 bases line up with TRBD1. Germline lookup yields CDR1 LGHNA and CDR2 YSLEER. The length of the CDR3 is 17 residues. Germline trimming cut 0 bases from V and 7 bases from J; bases unmatched to any gene: 10. The CDR3 DNA reads TGCGCCAGCAGCCAAGATACACGGACAGGGGGCGCGGTTGGCTACACCTTC. Its translation is CASSQDTRTGGAVGYTF.

This chain connects TRBV19 to TRBJ2-7; unclear D gene. This CDR3 contains 13 residues. V lost 1 base, J lost 3 bases, and 7 bases lay in between. The germline V gene has CDR1 LNHDA and CDR2 SQIVND (reference sequence). The CDR3 DNA reads TGTGCCAGTAGTATAGGTGGCCTCTACGAGCAGTACTTC. It codes for CASSIGGLYEQYF.

This chain uses TRBV14 with TRBJ2-1; no clear D. The CDR3 has 16 amino acids. The germline V and J ends were trimmed by 0 bases and 2 bases, with 11 bases remaining between them. Germline CDR1 SGHDN, CDR2 FVKESK. This chain's CDR3 is CASSQEVWTAYNEQFF. The DNA of the CDR3 is TGTGCCAGCAGCCAAGAAGTATGGACCGCCTACAATGAGCAGTTCTTC.

The chain joins TRBV19 to TRBJ1-1; no definite D call. Per germline, CDR1 LNHDA and CDR2 SQIVND (reference sequence). The V end lost 3 bases, the J end lost 2 bases, and 4 bases lay between the germline ends. The CDR3 loop spans 12 amino acids. CDR3 protein: CASSMFNTEAFF. The CDR3 DNA reads TGTGCCAGTAGTATGTTTAACACTGAAGCTTTCTTT.